This T cell receptor (beta chain) was observed in a study of CD8+CD57+ T cells in acquired aplastic anemia. Genomic DNA was employed as the template in profiling TCR beta VDJ and CDR3. TCRdb reprocessed the reads with MiXCR, giving one entry per CDR3 protein. In the table there are 150,000 or so distinct CDR3 sequences, about 50% of which are singletons. CD8+CD57+ cell expansion had been shown by flow cytometry in patients chosen for sequencing. The CDR3 totals 16 residues. CDR1 and CDR2 (germline): MDHEN, SYDVKM. With 6 bases clipped from V and 2 bases from J, the junction kept 12 bases outside the gene matches. This clonotype was picked up many times.

V gene TRBV28 combines with J gene TRBJ2-5; the match to TRBD2 covers 7 bases. This receptor was identified in a human donor with aplastic anemia. Source material: sorted CD4+, CD8+, or CD8+CD57+ T cells (not recorded which) from PBMCs. This chain's CDR3 is CASRSLPWEGQETQYF. The CDR3 coding sequence is TGTGCCAGCAGATCACTCCCATGGGAGGGTCAAGAGACCCAGTACTTC.